This T cell receptor (beta chain) was sequenced during a study of shared clonotypes between healthy human individuals (dated by TCRdb to the early 2020s). For the study in its entirety: The cohort included three men and two women between 18 and 49 years of age. Different laboratories and diverse techniques were used to prepare libraries and sequence TCR repertoires, to increase sequencing depth and limit assay-specific biases. Blood TCR repertoires of about 5 healthy adults were deeply sequenced to estimate repertoire size and the extent of clonotype sharing between individuals. Each donor's leukapheresis produced roughly between about 0.9 and 9.5 billion PBMCs. For each donor, CD4 naive and CD4 memory were each run on three plates, CD8 naive on two plates, and CD8 memory on one plate. Here is what the overall study found, with its caveats: Even with the large sequencing depth, rarefaction of the sorted-subset datasets indicated that sequencing was incomplete. Higher generation probabilities were observed for clonotypes shared by all four sorted-subset donors than for non-shared clonotypes. Naive subsets generally had larger estimated clonotype richness than memory subsets. Roughly 5.2% of naive CD4, more than 3% of naive CD8, 2.3% of memory CD4, and 0.4% of memory CD8 clonotypes were shared across several donors. Pairwise subsampling led to the expectation that sequencing depth would affect the degree of clonotype sharing among donors. The small number of donors limited the genetic and exposure-history diversity represented. Sampling was restricted to blood, and TCR repertoires in tissues likely differ from the TCR repertoires found in blood.

The donors were healthy, HIV-negative adults who had no recently reported acute infections or vaccinations. Only Caucasian adults living in Nashville, Tennessee, USA were represented among the donors. CD4+ T cells were enriched by magnetic negative selection; naive cells were then positively selected on CD45RA, and the negative fraction formed the memory subset. After blood collection by leukapheresis, PBMCs were isolated using Ficoll-Histopaque density gradient centrifugation and then cryopreserved in the vapor phase of liquid nitrogen. Analytical flow cytometry was used to check the purity and quantity of each magnetically sorted T cell population. Genomic DNA was isolated from every sorted fraction and measured by UV absorbance on a Nanodrop 2000c. The sample holds one count of this clone. The antigen this receptor binds is unknown. The sample holds no much larger clone one base away, and base qualities are not on file.

Using the deep immunoSEQ assay, multiplex PCR amplified TCR CDR3 regions from genomic DNA. For each cell subset, the extracted genomic DNA was distributed evenly across all wells of several immunoSEQ 96-well plates, and each plate served as one replicate. Each replicate PCR for sorted subsets received 200 ng genomic DNA, equal to about 30,000 T cell genomes. Purified libraries were measured with a Qubit 3.0 fluorometer, size-checked on a Bioanalyzer 2100, and measured again with the KAPA Library Quantification kit. Every immunoSEQ 96-well plate was sequenced on a separate single-read 150-cycle Illumina NextSeq 550 flow cell. The study's own analysis went as follows. The immunoSEQ output contained only junctional sequences without quality scores, so filtering could not match that applied to full-length reads. To assign V/J genes and CDR3, sequences were annotated using PyIR, a Python wrapper for IgBLAST v1.9, with IMGT germline references. Reads were removed for weak V/J assignments (E-value above 1e-6), missing CDR3, stop codons, out-of-frame junctions, or ambiguous translated residues. V3J clonotypes were defined as sequences sharing an identical inferred V gene, J gene, and CDR3 amino acid sequence. The percentage overlap between two repertoires was calculated by dividing the number of shared unique clonotypes by the size of the smaller repertoire. Repertoire richness was assessed with RTK rarefaction, the Chao1 estimator, and Recon v2.1 estimates of unobserved clonotypes. For all TCRbeta clonotypes obtained by the gDNA method from a few donors, generation probabilities were computed with OLGA. TCRdb retrieved this table from immuneACCESS and kept in-frame rearrangements only. Not all clones are present; in checked studies, unresolved V genes account for under half, and no reason is known for the remainder. The V and J calls and clone size were taken over from that table, and D and trimming were inferred from the DNA. For this sample there are a few million clones; 85% to 95% appear just once. In total, the top ten clones hold approximately 0.4% of the sample.

Trimmed from V: 4 bases; trimmed from J: 7 bases; junction bases lacking a gene match: 8. CDR3 length: 14 amino acids, cysteine to phenylalanine. The retained sequence is limited to the CDR3, 42 bases, with the frame set at the first base. CDR1 and CDR2 are drawn from the germline V gene: SGDLS, YYNGEE. The source is a man between 18 and 29 years old in good health. Some clones in this sample may be carry-over from other donors' samples. This chain is built from TRBV9 and TRBJ2-4, with 7 junctional bases fitting TRBD1. Material: naive CD4+ T cells from PBMCs. The cell subset or site tag for this specimen amounts to: CD45RA+ positively selected. The CDR3 corresponds to CASSLGQEFNIQYF. The bases read TGTGCCAGCAGCCTAGGACAGGAGTTTAACATTCAGTACTTC.